The TCR beta chain described here comes from a study of response to subunit inactivated influenza vaccine. Study-wide findings and caveats: Authors proposed each seasonal influenza vaccination draws in few new T cells.

TCRdb ran MiXCR on the RT-PCR reads and lists one entry per CDR3 protein. Of approximately 500,000 distinct CDR3 sequences listed, approximately 12% are singletons. This clonotype occurred a few times. Its antigen is unknown. Germline-derived CDR1 and CDR2 are LNHNV and YYDKDF (reference sequence). V lost 0 bases and J lost 7, with 15 bases in between. The CDR3 has 15 residues. Sample: PBMCs from blood, taken 40 to 50 days after vaccination. The TCR originated in a man aged 50 to 60 who received an inactivated influenza vaccine. The V call is TRBV15, the J call TRBJ1-2; D possibly corresponds to TRBD1 (6 bases). DNA of the CDR3: TGTGCCACCAGCAGAGATAGGAGGGGGTCTGGTGGCTACACCTTC. Translating gives CATSRDRRGSGGYTF.